The TCR beta chain described here comes from a study of cytomegalovirus exposure and HLA in healthy donors. Method: immunoSEQ multiplex PCR; TCRdb's copy keeps in-frame clones and lacks some. The sample holds approximately 240,000 clones, about 89% seen once. Study outcomes and limitations: In vitro checks showed that a few CMV-associated chains really do target CMV antigens.

Comment on this clone: Its antigen is unidentified.

The receptor was isolated from a woman between 18 and 29 years old in good health and CMV-seronegative. Sequencing input: PBMCs.

The CDR3 sequence: CASSPPQGVNGYTF. The CDR3 nucleotides read TGTGCCAGCAGTCCGCCACAGGGGGTAAATGGCTACACCTTC. V usage is TRBV28 and J usage is TRBJ1-2; 8 bases are a match to TRBD1. Germline CDR1 reads MDHEN; CDR2 reads SYDVKM. The V and J ends lost 5 bases and 6 bases, in that order; junction bases with no gene match: 8. This CDR3 contains 14 residues.